This TCR beta chain appears in the sequencing data of a study of T-cell memory formation after mild COVID-19. Study in general: The two donors had largely donor-specific TCR clusters. Study-level points and caveats: The SARS-CoV-2 specificity of second-wave clones reaching peak at day 37 remained unverified. Memory sampled before infection contained some responding clones, suggesting cross-reactive memory joined.

Sample barcodes and UMIs were carried by the TCR alpha and TCR beta cDNA libraries that 5'RACE generated with constant-segment primers. TCRdb reanalysed the 5' RACE reads using MiXCR and keeps one entry per CDR3 protein. The sample has 190,000 or so distinct CDR3 sequences, around 26% seen once. This clonotype was detected only once. Its specificity is unknown. CDR3 length: 16 residues. The germline CDR1 and CDR2 sequences are MNHEY and SVGAGI. The germline V and J ends were trimmed by 5 bases and 9 bases, with 22 bases remaining between them. The origin of this receptor is an adult woman who had mild COVID-19 (a few samples of this study predate the infection). Cell type and time point are not known. The V call is TRBV6-5, the J call TRBJ2-2, with no clear D. The material sequenced was PBMCs or a T cell subset sorted from them (not recorded which). The CDR3, as DNA: TGTGCCAGCAGTCGGCGAATGGCCGACCCATCCCGGGAGCTGTTTTTT. Protein: CASSRRMADPSRELFF.